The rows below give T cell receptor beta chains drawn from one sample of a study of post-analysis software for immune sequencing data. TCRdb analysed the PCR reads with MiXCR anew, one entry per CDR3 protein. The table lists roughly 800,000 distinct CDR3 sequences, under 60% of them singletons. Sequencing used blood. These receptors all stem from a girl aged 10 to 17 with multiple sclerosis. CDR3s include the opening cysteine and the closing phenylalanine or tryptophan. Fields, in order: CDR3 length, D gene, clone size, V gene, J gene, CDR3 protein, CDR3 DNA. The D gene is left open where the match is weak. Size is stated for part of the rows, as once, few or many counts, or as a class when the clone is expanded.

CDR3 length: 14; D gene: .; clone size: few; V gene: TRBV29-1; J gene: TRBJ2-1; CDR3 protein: CSVGDGNAYNEQFF; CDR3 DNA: TGCAGCGTTGGAGACGGGAATGCCTACAATGAGCAGTTCTTC
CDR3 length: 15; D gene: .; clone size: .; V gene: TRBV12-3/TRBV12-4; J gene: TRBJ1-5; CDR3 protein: CASSLTFGGSQPQHF; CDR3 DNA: TGTGCCAGCAGTTTAACGTTCGGGGGAAGTCAGCCCCAGCATTTT
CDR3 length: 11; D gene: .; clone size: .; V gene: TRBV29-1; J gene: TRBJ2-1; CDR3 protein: CSVAIGGEQFF; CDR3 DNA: TGCAGCGTCGCAATAGGCGGGGAGCAGTTCTTC
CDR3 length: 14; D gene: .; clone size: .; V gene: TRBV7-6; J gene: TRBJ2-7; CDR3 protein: CASSSLGPAYEQYF; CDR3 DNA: TGTGCCAGCAGCTCCCTGGGACCGGCCTACGAGCAGTACTTC
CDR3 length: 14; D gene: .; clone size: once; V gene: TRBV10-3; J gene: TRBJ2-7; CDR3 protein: CAISELGSDGGQYF; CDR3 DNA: TGTGCCATCAGTGAATTGGGTAGCGATGGCGGGCAGTACTTC
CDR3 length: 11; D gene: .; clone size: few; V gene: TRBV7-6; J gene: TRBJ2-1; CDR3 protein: CASSPINEQFF; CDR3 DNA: TGTGCCAGCAGCCCCATCAATGAGCAGTTCTTC
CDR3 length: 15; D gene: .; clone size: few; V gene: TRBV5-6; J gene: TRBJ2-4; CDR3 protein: CASSLLTALENIQYF; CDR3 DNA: TGTGCCAGCAGTCTCTTGACGGCGCTTGAAAACATTCAGTACTTC
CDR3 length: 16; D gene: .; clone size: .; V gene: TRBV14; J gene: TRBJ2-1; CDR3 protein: CASSHRSGLGDNEQFF; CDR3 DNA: TGTGCCAGCAGCCACCGCAGCGGGTTAGGGGACAATGAGCAGTTCTTC
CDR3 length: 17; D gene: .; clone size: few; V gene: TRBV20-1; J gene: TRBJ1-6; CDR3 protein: CSALPSGAIRNNSPLHF; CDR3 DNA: TGCAGTGCCCTCCCTTCAGGGGCCATCCGAAATAATTCACCCCTCCACTTT
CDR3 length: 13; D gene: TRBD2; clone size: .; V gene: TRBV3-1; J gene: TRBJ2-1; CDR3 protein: CASMGTRRNEQFF; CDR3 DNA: TGTGCCAGCATGGGGACTAGACGAAATGAGCAGTTCTTC
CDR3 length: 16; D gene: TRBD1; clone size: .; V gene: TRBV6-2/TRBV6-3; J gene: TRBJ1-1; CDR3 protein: CASSYPTGQLNTEAFF; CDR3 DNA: TGTGCCAGCAGTTACCCCACGGGACAGCTTAACACTGAAGCTTTCTTT
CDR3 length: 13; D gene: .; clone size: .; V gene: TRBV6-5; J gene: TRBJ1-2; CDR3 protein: CASGRGGNYGYTF; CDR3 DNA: TGTGCCTCCGGCCGGGGGGGCAACTATGGCTACACCTTC
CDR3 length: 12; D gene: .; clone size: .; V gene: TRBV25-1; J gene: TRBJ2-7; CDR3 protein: CASSEYNYEQYF; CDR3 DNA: TGTGCCAGCAGTGAATATAACTACGAGCAGTACTTC
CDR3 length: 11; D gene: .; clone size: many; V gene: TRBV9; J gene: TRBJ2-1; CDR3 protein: CASSASSEQFF; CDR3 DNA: TGTGCCAGCAGCGCTAGCAGTGAGCAGTTCTTC
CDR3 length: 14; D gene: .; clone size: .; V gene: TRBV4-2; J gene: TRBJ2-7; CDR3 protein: CASSVRRGPYEQYF; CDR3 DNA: TGTGCCAGCAGCGTCCGGCGGGGCCCCTACGAGCAGTACTTC
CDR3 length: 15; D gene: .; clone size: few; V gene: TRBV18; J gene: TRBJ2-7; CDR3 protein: CASSPPGTTMHEQYF; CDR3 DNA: TGTGCCAGCTCACCACCGGGGACCACAATGCACGAGCAGTACTTC
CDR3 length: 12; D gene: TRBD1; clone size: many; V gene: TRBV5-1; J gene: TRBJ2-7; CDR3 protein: CASGTGPGEQYF; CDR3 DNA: TGCGCCTCCGGGACAGGGCCTGGCGAGCAGTACTTC
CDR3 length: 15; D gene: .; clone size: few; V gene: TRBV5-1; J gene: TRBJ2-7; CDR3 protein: CASSLELLPTSEQYF; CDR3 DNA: TGCGCCAGCAGCTTAGAGTTGTTACCTACGAGCGAGCAGTACTTC
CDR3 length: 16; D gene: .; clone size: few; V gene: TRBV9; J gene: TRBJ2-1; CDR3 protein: CASSSGVEVTYNEQFF; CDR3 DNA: TGTGCCAGCAGCTCGGGAGTTGAGGTGACCTACAATGAGCAGTTCTTC
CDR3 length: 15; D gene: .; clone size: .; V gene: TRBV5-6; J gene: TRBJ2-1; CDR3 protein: CASSLSPGRLNEQFF; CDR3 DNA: TGTGCCAGCAGCTTGTCCCCCGGACGGTTAAATGAGCAGTTCTTC
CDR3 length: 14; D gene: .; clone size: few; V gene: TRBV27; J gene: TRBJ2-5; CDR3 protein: CASSSQLLAETQYF; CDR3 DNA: TGTGCCAGCAGTTCCCAGCTCCTCGCGGAGACCCAGTACTTC
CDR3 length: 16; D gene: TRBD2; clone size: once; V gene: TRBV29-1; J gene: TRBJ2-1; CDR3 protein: CSVEKVGGRAWNEQFF; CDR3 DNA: TGCAGCGTTGAAAAGGTTGGCGGGAGGGCGTGGAATGAGCAGTTCTTC
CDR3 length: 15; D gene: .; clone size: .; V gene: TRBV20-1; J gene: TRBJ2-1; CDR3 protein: CSARDPGRSGNEQFF; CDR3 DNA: TGCAGTGCTAGAGATCCTGGCCGGTCCGGCAATGAGCAGTTCTTC
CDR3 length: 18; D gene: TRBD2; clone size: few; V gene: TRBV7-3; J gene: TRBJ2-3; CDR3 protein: CASSSPLLGLAGTDTQYF; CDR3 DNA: TGTGCCAGCAGCTCTCCACTCTTAGGACTAGCGGGAACAGATACGCAGTATTTT
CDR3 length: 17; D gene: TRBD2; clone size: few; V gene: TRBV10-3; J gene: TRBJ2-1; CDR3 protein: CAISGTSGKVAYNEQFF; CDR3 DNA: TGTGCCATCAGTGGGACTAGCGGGAAGGTAGCCTACAATGAGCAGTTCTTC
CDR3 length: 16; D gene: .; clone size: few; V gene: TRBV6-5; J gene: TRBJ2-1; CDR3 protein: CASSSPGLANYNEQFF; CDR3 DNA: TGTGCCAGCAGTTCACCCGGGTTAGCTAACTACAATGAGCAGTTCTTC
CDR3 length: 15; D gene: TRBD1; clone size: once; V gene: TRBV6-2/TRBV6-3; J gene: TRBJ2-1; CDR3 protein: CASREGQGPYNEQFF; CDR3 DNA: TGTGCCAGCAGGGAAGGACAGGGTCCCTACAATGAGCAGTTCTTC
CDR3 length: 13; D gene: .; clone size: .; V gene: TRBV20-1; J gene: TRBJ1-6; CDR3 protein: CSARQQGYSPLHF; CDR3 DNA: TGCAGTGCTAGGCAACAGGGCTATTCACCCCTCCACTTT
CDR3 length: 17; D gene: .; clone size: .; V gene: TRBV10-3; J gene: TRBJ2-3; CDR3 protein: CAIRVRTGGGRTDTQYF; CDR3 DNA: TGTGCCATCAGGGTGCGAACTGGCGGGGGCCGCACAGATACGCAGTATTTT
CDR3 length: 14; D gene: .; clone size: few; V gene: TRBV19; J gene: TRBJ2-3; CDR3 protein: CASRSKNSTDTQYF; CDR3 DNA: TGTGCCAGTAGGAGTAAAAATAGCACAGATACGCAGTATTTT
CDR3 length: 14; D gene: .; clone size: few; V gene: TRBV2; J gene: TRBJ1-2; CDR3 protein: CASTGTGTIYGYTF; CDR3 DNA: TGTGCCAGCACGGGGACGGGGACTATCTATGGCTACACCTTC
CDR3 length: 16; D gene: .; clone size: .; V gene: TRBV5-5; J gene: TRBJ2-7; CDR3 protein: CASSLGSGVGTYEQYF; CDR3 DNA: TGTGCCAGCAGCTTGGGTTCGGGGGTGGGAACCTACGAGCAGTACTTC
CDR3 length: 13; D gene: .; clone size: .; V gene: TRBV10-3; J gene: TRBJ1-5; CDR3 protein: CAISGEGSQPQHF; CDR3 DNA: TGTGCCATCAGTGGGGAGGGGAGTCAGCCCCAGCATTTT
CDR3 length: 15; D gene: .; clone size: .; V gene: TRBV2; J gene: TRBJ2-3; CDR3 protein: CASRGTFLATDTQYF; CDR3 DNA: TGTGCCAGCAGGGGAACCTTTTTAGCAACAGATACGCAGTATTTT
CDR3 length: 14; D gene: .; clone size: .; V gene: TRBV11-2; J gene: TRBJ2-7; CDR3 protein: CASSLELVSYEQYF; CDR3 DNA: TGTGCCAGCAGCTTAGAATTAGTGTCCTACGAGCAGTACTTC
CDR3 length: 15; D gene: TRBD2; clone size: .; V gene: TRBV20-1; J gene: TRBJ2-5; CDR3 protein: CSDPGTSGDQGTQYF; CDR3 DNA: TGCAGTGATCCCGGGACTAGCGGAGACCAAGGGACCCAGTACTTC
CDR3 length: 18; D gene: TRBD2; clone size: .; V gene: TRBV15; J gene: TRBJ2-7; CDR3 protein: CATSRDRTSGSLPYEQYF; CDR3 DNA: TGTGCCACCAGCAGAGATCGTACTAGCGGGAGCCTACCGTACGAGCAGTACTTC
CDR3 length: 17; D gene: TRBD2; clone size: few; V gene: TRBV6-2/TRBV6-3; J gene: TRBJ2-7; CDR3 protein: CASSLPGLAGGPMEQYF; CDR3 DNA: TGTGCCAGCAGCCTCCCGGGACTAGCGGGAGGACCTATGGAGCAGTACTTC
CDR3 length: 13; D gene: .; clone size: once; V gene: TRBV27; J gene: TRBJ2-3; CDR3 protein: CASSTGVSDTQYF; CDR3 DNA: TGTGCCAGCAGTACCGGGGTGTCGGATACGCAGTATTTT
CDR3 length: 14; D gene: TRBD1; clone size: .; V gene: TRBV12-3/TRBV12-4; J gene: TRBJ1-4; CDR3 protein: CASGRTGSNEKLFF; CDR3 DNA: TGTGCCAGCGGCCGGACAGGCAGTAATGAAAAACTGTTTTTT
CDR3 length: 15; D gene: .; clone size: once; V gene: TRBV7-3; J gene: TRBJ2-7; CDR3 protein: CASSLTPGIGYEQYF; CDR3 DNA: TGTGCCAGCAGCTTAACGCCAGGGATTGGCTACGAGCAGTACTTC
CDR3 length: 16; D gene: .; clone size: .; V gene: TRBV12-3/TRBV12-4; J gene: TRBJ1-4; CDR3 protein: CASSLGGLTTNEKLFF; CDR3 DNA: TGTGCCAGCAGCCTTGGGGGGCTCACAACTAATGAAAAACTGTTTTTT
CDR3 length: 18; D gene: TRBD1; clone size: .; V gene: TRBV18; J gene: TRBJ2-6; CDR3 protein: CASSPLQGAMAGANVLTF; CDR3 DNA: TGTGCCAGCTCACCGTTGCAGGGGGCAATGGCTGGGGCCAACGTCCTGACTTTC
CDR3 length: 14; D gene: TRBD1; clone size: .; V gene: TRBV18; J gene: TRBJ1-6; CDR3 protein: CASSPGQGSSPLHF; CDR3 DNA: TGTGCCAGCTCACCCGGACAGGGTTCTTCACCCCTCCACTTT
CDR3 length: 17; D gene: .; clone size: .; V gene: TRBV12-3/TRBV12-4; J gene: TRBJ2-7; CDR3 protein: CASSFPPAATPQDEQYF; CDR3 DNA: TGTGCCAGCAGTTTCCCACCGGCAGCAACCCCTCAGGACGAGCAGTACTTC
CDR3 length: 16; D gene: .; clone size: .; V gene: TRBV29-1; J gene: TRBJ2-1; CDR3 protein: CSVPVSSGHSYNEQFF; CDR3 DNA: TGCAGCGTCCCGGTGTCCAGCGGGCACTCCTACAATGAGCAGTTCTTC
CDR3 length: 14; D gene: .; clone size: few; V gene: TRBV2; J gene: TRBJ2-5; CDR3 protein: CASRDGGAWETQYF; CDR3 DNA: TGTGCCAGCAGGGATGGAGGGGCTTGGGAGACCCAGTACTTC
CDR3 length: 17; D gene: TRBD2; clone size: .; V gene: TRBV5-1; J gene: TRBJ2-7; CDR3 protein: CASSPLAGGPSSYEQYF; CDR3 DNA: TGCGCCAGCAGCCCTCTAGCGGGAGGGCCTAGTTCCTACGAGCAGTACTTC
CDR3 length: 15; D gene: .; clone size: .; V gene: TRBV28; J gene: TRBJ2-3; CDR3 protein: CASSWTVPSTDTQYF; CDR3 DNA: TGTGCCAGCAGCTGGACAGTCCCGAGCACAGATACGCAGTATTTT